The T cell receptor beta chain described here comes from a study of cytomegalovirus exposure and HLA in healthy donors. Germline lookup yields CDR1 MDHEN and CDR2 SYDVKM. CDR3 length equals 12 residues. Trimming stripped 6 bases from V and 6 bases from J, with 11 bases between. The PCR made use of 60 Vbeta and 13 Jbeta primers. Clones were sequenced by immunoSEQ multiplex PCR, and TCRdb holds only the in-frame ones, with some missing. This table has some 190,000 clones, about 79% appearing once. The source of this sequence is a man aged 18 to 29 in good health and CMV-seronegative. The sequencing sample was made of PBMCs. V usage is TRBV28 and J usage is TRBJ1-1; D uncertain. The CDR3 loop is CASRHLTAEAFF. The CDR3 DNA reads as TGTGCCAGCAGGCATTTAACAGCTGAAGCTTTCTTT. Full variable domain (remainder filled in from reference TRBV28 and TRBJ1-1): DVKVTQSSRYLVKRTGEKVFLECVQDMDHENMFWYRQDPGLGLRLIYFSYDVKMKEKGDIPEGYSVSREKKERFSLILESASTNQTSMYLCASRHLTAEAFFGQGTRLTVV.